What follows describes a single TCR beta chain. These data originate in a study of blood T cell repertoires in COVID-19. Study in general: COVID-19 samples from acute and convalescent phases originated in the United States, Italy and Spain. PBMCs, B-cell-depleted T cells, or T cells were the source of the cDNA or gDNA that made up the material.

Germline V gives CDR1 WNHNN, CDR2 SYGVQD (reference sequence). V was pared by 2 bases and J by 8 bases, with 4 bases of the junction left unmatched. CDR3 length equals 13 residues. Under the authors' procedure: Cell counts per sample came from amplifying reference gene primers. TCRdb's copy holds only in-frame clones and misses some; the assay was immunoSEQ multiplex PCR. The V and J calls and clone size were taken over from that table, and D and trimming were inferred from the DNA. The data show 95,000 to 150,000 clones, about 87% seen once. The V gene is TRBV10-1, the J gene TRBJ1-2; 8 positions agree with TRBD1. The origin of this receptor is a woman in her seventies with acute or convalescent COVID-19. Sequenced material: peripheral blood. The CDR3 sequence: CASSEAGGGGYTF. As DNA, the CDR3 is TGCGCCAGCAGTGAGGCAGGGGGCGGCGGCTACACCTTC.